This passage covers 23 T cell receptor beta chains from one sample sequenced in a study of shared clonotypes between healthy human individuals. Sequencing was performed with immunoSEQ multiplex PCR; in TCRdb, only in-frame clones are kept and a portion is missing. The profile shows about 1.1 million clones, 60% to 85% of them singletons. The sequenced sample consisted of memory CD4+ T cells from PBMCs. As for subset: CD45RA-negative fraction. The receptors were sampled from a man aged 18 to 35 in good health. Some clones in this sample may be carry-over from other donors' samples.

This rearrangement joins TRBV28 to TRBJ1-2, with TRBD1 matching over 7 bases. There are 14 residues in the CDR3. V was pared by 10 bases and J by 5 bases, with 13 bases of the junction left unmatched. Germline CDR1 reads MDHEN; CDR2 reads SYDVKM. The CDR3 region has the DNA TGTGCCACCTTACACAGGGGTATTAGATATGGCTACACCTTC. It encodes CATLHRGIRYGYTF.

V gene TRBV9 combines with J gene TRBJ2-5; 8 positions agree with TRBD2. CDR1 is SGDLS and CDR2 is YYNGEE in the germline V gene. With 3 bases clipped from V and 5 bases from J, the junction kept 9 bases outside the gene matches. The CDR3 is made up of 15 amino acids. CDR3 coding DNA: TGTGCCAGCAGCGAGCGGAGCGGGAGTTGGGAGACCCAGTACTTC. Amino acids: CASSERSGSWETQYF.

The chain employs TRBV4-3 and TRBJ2-3, with D possibly TRBD1 on 5 matching bases. Germline V gene lookup returns CDR1 LGHNA and CDR2 YSLEER. Trimming stripped 0 bases from V and 2 bases from J, with 15 bases between. The CDR3 totals 17 residues. CDR3 sequence (DNA): TGCGCCAGCAGCCAAGAACTCCAGGGCCTACACACAGATACGCAGTATTTT. This translates into CASSQELQGLHTDTQYF.

This clone appeared once. A read error may produce the germline difference seen at one junction end. The chain carries TRBV11-2 and TRBJ2-5; the match to TRBD2 covers 8 bases. The CDR3 contains 19 residues. Per the germline V gene, CDR1 is SGHAT and CDR2 is FQNNGV. The CDR3 loop is CASSLGLALTPGYQETQYF. In nucleotides, the CDR3 is TGTGCCAGCAGTTTAGGACTAGCCCTTACCCCCGGCTACCAAGAGACCCAGTACTTC.

J is TRBJ2-7 and V is TRBV4-3; TRBD1 aligns across 7 bases. This CDR3 is 15 amino acids long. V shed 5 bases and J 4 bases; nucleotides not matched to a gene: 11. Per germline, CDR1 LGHNA and CDR2 YSLEER. The CDR3 loop is CASSARQGWGYEQYF. The DNA of the CDR3 is TGCGCCAGCAGCGCCCGACAGGGCTGGGGATACGAGCAGTACTTC.

The genes are TRBV9 and TRBJ1-4, with no clear D. Trimming pared 4 bases from V and 2 bases from J, leaving 12 bases between. Germline CDR1 SGDLS, CDR2 YYNGEE. There are 15 residues in the CDR3. The CDR3 is CASSLALRTNEKLFF. CDR3 bases: TGTGCCAGCAGCTTAGCCCTCAGGACTAATGAAAAACTGTTTTTT.

There are many counts of this clone. This chain connects TRBV21-1 to TRBJ2-3; the tabulated D call, TRBD1, remains unverified against the DNA. TRBV21-1 is termed a pseudogene. This CDR3 contains 15 residues. CDR3 in DNA: TGTGCCAGCAGCAAAAAAGGGGGCGGGTCAGATACGCAGTATTTT. Its protein product is CASSKKGGGSDTQYF.

The CDR3 loop reads CASSLKGQGQTGELFF. CDR3 nucleotides: TGTGCCAGCAGCTTAAAAGGACAGGGACAAACAGGGGAGCTGTTTTTT. The chain carries TRBV7-3 and TRBJ2-2; 8 bases line up with TRBD1. V dropped 1 base and J dropped 8; count of bases not matched to a gene: 9. CDR3 length: 16 residues. CDR1 SGHTA and CDR2 FQGTGA come from the germline V gene.

This chain uses TRBV9 with TRBJ2-1; 7 bases agree with TRBD1. CDR1 and CDR2 from the germline V gene are SGDLS and YYNGEE. The V gene end was trimmed by 0 bases and the J gene end by 9 bases; junction bases not matched to a gene: 3. This CDR3 has 13 amino acids. In nucleotides, the CDR3 is TGTGCCAGCAGCGTAGGACAGGGTCGTGAGCAGTTCTTC. It codes for CASSVGQGREQFF.

The sample holds a few counts of this clone. The rearrangement links TRBV27 to TRBJ1-5; D remains unclear. CDR1 MNHEY and CDR2 SMNVEV come from the germline V gene (reference sequence). The CDR3 is 15 residues long. The V end was cut by 4 bases, the J end by 8 bases, with 18 bases between. The CDR3 DNA reads TGTGCCAGCAGTTCTTCCCCCGCAGGTACAAAGCCCCAGCATTTT. This codes for CASSSSPAGTKPQHF.

The chain has TRBV5-1 and TRBJ1-2; D is perhaps TRBD1 (6 bases). CDR1 is SGHRS, CDR2 YFSETQ, per germline. V lost 5 bases, J lost 8 bases, and 19 bases lay in between. The CDR3 loop spans 14 amino acids. CDR3 DNA sequence: TGCGCCAGCAGGCTTACTACAGGGCCCCCCGGCTACACCTTC. It encodes CASRLTTGPPGYTF.

The rearrangement joins TRBV4-2 to TRBJ2-5; D assignment may be TRBD1 or TRBD2 (5 bases each). The J call is in doubt because the DNA end fits TRBJ2-7 better. Looked up from germline, CDR1 is LGHNA and CDR2 is YNFKEQ. The CDR3 totals 16 residues. The CDR3 DNA reads TGTGCCAGCAGCCAAGACGAGGGGCAGGGCGTCGACGAGCAGTACTTC. This encodes CASSQDEGQGVDEQYF.

This clone has just one count. CDR3 DNA sequence: TGTGCCAGTTTGACCTATTTGAGCACTGAAGCTTTCTTT. It specifies CASLTYLSTEAFF. V and J are TRBV2 and TRBJ1-1; D uncertain. Trimming stripped 9 bases from V and 4 bases from J, with 15 bases between. Germline CDR1 and CDR2: SNHLY and FYNNEI. The CDR3 totals 13 residues.

This clone was seen repeatedly, ten times or more. The chain joins TRBV11-2 to TRBJ2-3; no clear D. Germline V gene lookup returns CDR1 SGHAT and CDR2 FQNNGV. The V and J ends lost 3 bases and 0 bases respectively, with 7 bases between them. This CDR3 has 14 amino acids. This chain's CDR3 is CASSLGISTDTQYF. CDR3 DNA: TGTGCCAGCAGCTTGGGGATTAGCACAGATACGCAGTATTTT.

The V and J genes are TRBV9 and TRBJ2-2, with 11 bases matching TRBD1. This CDR3 region has 16 residues. The junction had 9 bases not matched to a gene; V was cut back by 4 bases and J by 7 bases. Germline-derived CDR1 and CDR2 are SGDLS and YYNGEE. CDR3 residues: CASSFRTGGKGGELFF. DNA of the CDR3: TGTGCCAGCAGCTTTAGGACAGGGGGCAAAGGCGGGGAGCTGTTTTTT. Variable domain in full (rest from reference TRBV9 and TRBJ2-2): DSGVTQTPKHLITATGQRVTLRCSPRSGDLSVYWYQQSLDQGLQFLIQYYNGEERAKGNILERFSAQQFPDLHSELNLSSLELGDSALYFCASSFRTGGKGGELFFGEGSRLTVL.

The J gene is TRBJ1-2, the V gene TRBV28; D uncertain. V gave up 5 bases and J gave up 14 bases, with 12 bases separating them. Germline CDR1 is MDHEN and CDR2 is SYDVKM. The CDR3 has 10 amino acids. The CDR3 coding sequence is TGTGCCAGCAGTAAACTGGTCCGGACCTTC. Protein sequence: CASSKLVRTF.

A word on this clone: Additional DNA sequences in this sample encode the identical CDR3. The V and J genes are TRBV7-2 and TRBJ1-2; D is uncertain. The CDR3 contains 14 residues. CDR1 and CDR2 (germline): SGHTA, FQGNSA. Trimming pared 1 base from V and 2 bases from J, leaving 8 bases between. The DNA for the CDR3 is TGTGCCAGCAGCTTAGGCGTAGGAAACTATGGCTACACCTTC. This gives the protein CASSLGVGNYGYTF.

This chain links TRBV7-2 with TRBJ1-2; D remains unclear. V was shortened by 2 bases and J by 8 bases, with 12 bases between the two germline ends. This CDR3 comprises 13 residues. In germline, CDR1 is SGHTA, CDR2 FQGNSA. CDR3 nucleotide sequence: TGTGCCAGCAGCTTATGGGCAGATGAGGGCTACACCTTC. It is translated as CASSLWADEGYTF.

This clone was observed a handful of times. The rearrangement uses TRBV7-9 and TRBJ1-3; unclear D gene. The V and J ends lost 5 bases and 0 bases respectively, with 20 bases between them. The germline CDR1 and CDR2 sequences are SEHNR and FQNEAQ (reference sequence). The CDR3 runs 18 residues. CDR3 protein: CASSIMGGGPSSGNTIYF. The CDR3 DNA sequence: TGTGCCAGCAGCATCATGGGTGGAGGCCCCAGCTCTGGAAACACCATATATTTT. Together with reference TRBV7-9 and TRBJ1-3, the CDR3 gives the full variable domain: DTGVSQNPRHKITKRGQNVTFRCDPISEHNRLYWYRQTLGQGPEFLTYFQNEAQLEKSRLLSDRFSAERPKGSFSTLEIQRTEQGDSAMYLCASSIMGGGPSSGNTIYFGEGSWLTVV.

This clone was seen once. The rearrangement uses TRBV14 and TRBJ2-1; 12 bases align to TRBD2. Germline V gives CDR1 SGHDN, CDR2 FVKESK. The length of the CDR3 is 15 residues. V trimming: 2 bases; J trimming: 7 bases; junction bases outside the gene matches: 3. The CDR3 nucleotides are TGTGCCAGCAGCCAAACTAGCGGGAGGTCTAATGAGCAGTTCTTC. Translated: CASSQTSGRSNEQFF. The complete variable domain, with remaining parts taken from reference TRBV14 and TRBJ2-1, reads EAGVTQFPSHSVIEKGQTVTLRCDPISGHDNLYWYRRVMGKEIKFLLHFVKESKQDESGMPNNRFLAERTGGTYSTLKVQPAELEDSGVYFCASSQTSGRSNEQFFGPGTRLTVL.

The chain carries TRBV5-4 and TRBJ1-2; TRBD1 might be the D (5 bases). This CDR3 contains 14 residues. Germline V gene data show CDR1 as SGHNT and CDR2 as YYREEE (reference sequence). Trimming cost V 2 bases and J 9 bases, with 17 bases left between them. CDR3: CASSLNVGPSSYTF. The CDR3 coding sequence is TGTGCCAGCAGCTTAAACGTGGGGCCTTCGAGCTACACCTTC.

In regard to this clone: Since a much larger clone is just one base distant, this may be a read error. The chain has TRBV11-2 and TRBJ2-5; D unresolved. The CDR3 extends over 11 amino acids. The germline V gene has CDR1 SGHAT and CDR2 FQNNGV. Trimming took off 8 bases at V and 0 bases at J, with 4 bases between the two ends. This CDR3 reads CASAYQETQYF. Written as DNA, the CDR3 is TGTGCCAGCGCGTACCAAGAGACCCAGTACTTC.

The chain couples TRBV27 to TRBJ2-1; no definite D call. V was pared by 10 bases and J by 0 bases, with 13 bases between. The CDR3 totals 14 residues. Germline V lookup: CDR1 MNHEY, CDR2 SMNVEV (reference sequence). The CDR3 loop is CATNRALSYNEQFF. The CDR3, as DNA: TGTGCCACAAATCGGGCCCTCTCCTACAATGAGCAGTTCTTC.